Listed below are T cell receptor beta chains from one sample, sequenced in a study of regulatory T cells in long-lasting Graves disease. TCRdb reprocessed the multiplex PCR reads via MiXCR and lists one record per CDR3 protein. The sample contains some 400,000 distinct CDR3 sequences, just under 15% of which appear only once. The data also belong to a second study, concerning T cells in Graves' hyperthyroidism and ophthalmopathy.

The sample here was peripheral blood mononuclear cells (PBMCs), taken at new diagnosis, from a patient treated with antithyroid drugs. The receptors come from a woman in her 30s with Graves disease. The CDR3 runs from the conserved cysteine through the conserved F or W. A D gene is named only where the DNA matches it firmly. Where a row states a size, it is once, few, many or the class of an expanded clone; other rows omit it.

clone size	V gene	D gene	J gene	CDR3 DNA	CDR3 protein
.	TRBV24-1	.	TRBJ2-7	TGTGCCACCAGTGACCCAGCGAGGAACGAGCAGTACTTC	CATSDPARNEQYF
.	TRBV20-1	TRBD2	TRBJ2-7	TGCAGTGCTAGAGGGGGAGGGGGACTAGCGAGTTTCTACGAGCAGTACTTC	CSARGGGGLASFYEQYF
few	TRBV10-3	.	TRBJ2-3	TGTGCCATCGAGGGCGGCGGTAGCACAGATACGCAGTATTTT	CAIEGGGSTDTQYF
.	TRBV12-3/TRBV12-4	TRBD1	TRBJ1-4	TGTGCCAGCAGACCCGGGACAGGTCTCCCCGTAGGTGAAAAACTGTTTTTT	CASRPGTGLPVGEKLFF
many	TRBV12-3/TRBV12-4	.	TRBJ2-1	TGTGCCAGCAGCCTCCCGGGGGCGGAACCCTTCTCCTACAATGAGCAGTTCTTC	CASSLPGAEPFSYNEQFF
.	TRBV12-3/TRBV12-4	TRBD2	TRBJ2-1	TGTGCCAGCAGCCGGATTATACTAGCGGGGCTTTACAATGAGCAGTTCTTC	CASSRIILAGLYNEQFF
many	TRBV28	TRBD1	TRBJ2-3	TGTGCCAGCAGTTCCCTACAGGGGGCCGAGGCAGATACGCAGTATTTT	CASSSLQGAEADTQYF
.	TRBV4-1	.	TRBJ1-1	TGCGCCAGCAGCCTTAGGTCGTCCGGCGCTGAAGCTTTCTTT	CASSLRSSGAEAFF
many	TRBV11-2	.	TRBJ2-3	TGTGCCAGCAGCTTCGGGATAAGGGGCACAGATACGCAGTATTTT	CASSFGIRGTDTQYF
few	TRBV5-4	.	TRBJ1-2	TGTGCCAGCAGCGTCGGAGCTAACTATGGCTACACCTTC	CASSVGANYGYTF
many	TRBV12-3/TRBV12-4	.	TRBJ1-1	TGTGCCAGCAGTCCAGGTGGGGGGAGGAACACTGAAGCTTTCTTT	CASSPGGGRNTEAFF
few	TRBV27	TRBD1	TRBJ2-1	TGTGCCAGCAGTAATCCACAGGGGGCGCGGTACAATGAGCAGTTCTTC	CASSNPQGARYNEQFF
many	TRBV6-5	.	TRBJ1-3	TGTGCCAGCAGTTACTCGGGCAGCCGGACTGGAAACACCATATATTTT	CASSYSGSRTGNTIYF
.	TRBV7-2	TRBD1	TRBJ2-7	TGTGCCAGCAGCTTAACAGGGGGGCGCGAGCAGTACTTC	CASSLTGGREQYF
.	TRBV19	.	TRBJ1-1	TGTGCCAGTTTCCCGGGACCGTGGAACACTGAAGCTTTCTTT	CASFPGPWNTEAFF
.	TRBV5-1	.	TRBJ1-4	TGCGCCAGCAGCACCGGACGGATGAATGAAAAACTGTTTTTT	CASSTGRMNEKLFF
few	TRBV6-1	.	TRBJ1-1	TGTGCCAGCAGTACAGGCATGAACACTGAAGCTTTCTTT	CASSTGMNTEAFF
.	TRBV24-1	.	TRBJ2-5	TGTGCCACCAGTGATCAGGGACACCAAGAGACCCAGTACTTC	CATSDQGHQETQYF
.	TRBV15	.	TRBJ1-5	TGTGCCACCAGCAGAGAGGTTCAGACTAATAGCAATCAGCCCCAGCATTTT	CATSREVQTNSNQPQHF
.	TRBV7-3	TRBD2	TRBJ2-1	TGTGCCAGCAGCTCCCTAGCGGGAGCGGGGTACAATGAGCAGTTCTTC	CASSSLAGAGYNEQFF
.	TRBV20-1	TRBD2	TRBJ2-3	TGCAGTGCCGCTCCACTAGCGGGAGACACAGATACGCAGTATTTT	CSAAPLAGDTDTQYF
many	TRBV5-4	.	TRBJ1-1	TGTGCCAGCAGCTTGGAGGGAAGGCCTGAAGCTTTCTTT	CASSLEGRPEAFF
.	TRBV5-1	TRBD2	TRBJ2-7	TGCGCCAGCAGCTTACTGAATATTGGGATAAGCGGGAGCTCCTACGAGCAGTACTTC	CASSLLNIGISGSSYEQYF
.	TRBV12-3/TRBV12-4	TRBD1	TRBJ2-7	TGTGCCAGCAAACTGGACAGGAGAATCGGCGAGCAGTACTTC	CASKLDRRIGEQYF
few	TRBV24-1	.	TRBJ2-3	TGTGCCACCAGTGATCCCTCCAAGCGGGCATCCACAGATACGCAGTATTTT	CATSDPSKRASTDTQYF
few	TRBV18	.	TRBJ2-4	TGTGCCAGCTCACCTGCAGGCCCCGGGATTCAGTACTTC	CASSPAGPGIQYF
many	TRBV6-1	TRBD2	TRBJ2-7	TGTGCCAGCAGTACCGGACTAGCGGGAGATGGCGGGCAGTACTTC	CASSTGLAGDGGQYF
.	TRBV27	.	TRBJ1-2	TGTGCCAGCAGTTTAAGAGGGCCGGGCTATGGCTACACCTTC	CASSLRGPGYGYTF
.	TRBV24-1	.	TRBJ2-7	TGTGCCACCAGTGATTCCTGGGGATGGGAGCAGTACTTC	CATSDSWGWEQYF
.	TRBV28	.	TRBJ1-3	TGTGCCAGCAGTTTTGATGCATTCAGGAACACCATATATTTT	CASSFDAFRNTIYF
few	TRBV12-3/TRBV12-4	.	TRBJ2-1	TGTGCCAGCAGTTTACGGGCAACACCCTACAATGAGCAGTTCTTC	CASSLRATPYNEQFF
few	TRBV20-1	.	TRBJ2-5	TGCAGTGCTAGAGATCCTAGCAAAGAGACCCAGTACTTC	CSARDPSKETQYF